These T cell receptor beta chains were read from a single sample in a study of T cell changes during pregnancy in multiple sclerosis. This table comes from immunoSEQ multiplex PCR, and its TCRdb copy is limited to in-frame clones, with some not included. The table has around 80,000 clones, under 95% seen once. Sample: peripheral blood, taken before pregnancy. These receptors were taken from a female donor with multiple sclerosis, enrolled in a pregnancy study. Both conserved end residues are part of each CDR3. D genes are given only for firm matches. Expanded clones get a size class; other rows say once, few or many, or leave the size out.

v_gene	abundance	j_gene	d_gene	CDR3nt	CDR3aa
TRBV5-6	.	TRBJ2-5	.	TGTGCCAGCAGCTGGACAAGTTCGAGGGAGACCCAGTACTTC	CASSWTSSRETQYF
TRBV15	.	TRBJ2-3	.	TGTGCCACCAGCAGAGTGGCGGGGGCCTTTAGCACAGATACGCAGTATTTT	CATSRVAGAFSTDTQYF
TRBV10-2	.	TRBJ2-2	TRBD2	TGCGCCAGCAGTCAAGGCGGGGGGGCGGGAAACACCGGGGAGCTGTTTTTT	CASSQGGGAGNTGELFF
TRBV25-1	.	TRBJ2-5	.	TGTGCCAGCAGTGAATCCGGTCCCGAGACCCAGTACTTC	CASSESGPETQYF
TRBV29-1	.	TRBJ1-2	TRBD1	TGCAGCGTTGAAATGGGACAGGGGAACTATGGCTACACCTTC	CSVEMGQGNYGYTF
TRBV5-3	.	TRBJ1-1	.	TGTGCCAGAAGCTTGGACGAGGTAAAGGCTTTCTTT	CARSLDEVKAFF
TRBV6-1	.	TRBJ2-5	.	TGTGCCAGCAGTGAAGGGCTTTTGGAGACCCAGTACTTC	CASSEGLLETQYF
TRBV5-4	.	TRBJ1-2	.	TGTGCCAGCAGCCCGGCCCTCGGGAGTCGACATGGCTACACCTTC	CASSPALGSRHGYTF
TRBV18	.	TRBJ1-1	.	TGTGCCAGCTCACCAGGAGGTATTGGTAACACTGAAGCTTTCTTT	CASSPGGIGNTEAFF
TRBV29-1	.	TRBJ1-1	.	TGCAGCGTCCGGACAACCCTGGGACTTGAAGCTTTCTTT	CSVRTTLGLEAFF
TRBV6-6	.	TRBJ2-7	.	TGTGCCAGCCACCCGGCGGCGAGCTCCTACGAGCAGTACTTC	CASHPAASSYEQYF
TRBV20-1	.	TRBJ2-7	.	TGCAGTGCTAGGGGGCTAGAGCAGTACTTC	CSARGLEQYF
TRBV5-1	.	TRBJ2-7	TRBD1	TGCGCCAGCAGCTTGGCCCTGACAGGGGGGTCCTACGAGCAGTACTTC	CASSLALTGGSYEQYF
TRBV15	.	TRBJ2-7	TRBD2	TGTGCCACCAGCAGAGGCGTTAGCGGGTCCTACGAGCAGTACTTC	CATSRGVSGSYEQYF
TRBV19	few	TRBJ1-1	.	TGTGCCAGTAGTATTTCTCACCCTAACCCAGCTTTCTTT	CASSISHPNPAFF
TRBV7-2	.	TRBJ1-6	.	TGTGCCAGCAGCCTGCCCCACGGGCAGGGGATATATAATTCACCCCTCCACTTT	CASSLPHGQGIYNSPLHF
TRBV6-6	.	TRBJ1-5	TRBD1	TGTGCCAGCATCGACAGGGCGGGCCAGCCCCAGCATTTT	CASIDRAGQPQHF
TRBV19	.	TRBJ2-5	TRBD2	TGTGCCAGTAGTATCGGGCTAGCGGCCTACCAAGAGACCCAGTACTTC	CASSIGLAAYQETQYF
TRBV2	.	TRBJ2-7	TRBD1	TGTGCCAGCATTGAGGACAGGGGATCCCACGAGCAGTACTTC	CASIEDRGSHEQYF
TRBV19	.	TRBJ2-7	.	TGTGCCAGTAGTATGTCCCAGGTCCTCTCCTACGAGCAGTACTTC	CASSMSQVLSYEQYF
TRBV7-9	once	TRBJ1-2	.	TGTGCCAGCGGCAGGACAGAGTTTAACTATGGCTACACCTTC	CASGRTEFNYGYTF
TRBV9	.	TRBJ2-3	.	TGTGCCAGCAGCGCTCCCCGGAGCGTCAGCACAGATACGCAGTATTTT	CASSAPRSVSTDTQYF
TRBV9	.	TRBJ2-3	TRBD2	TGTGCCAGCAGTACATCCGGGACTAGCTATGGCACAGATACGCAGTATTTT	CASSTSGTSYGTDTQYF
TRBV19	.	TRBJ2-5	.	TGTGCCAGTACCCCCTCCGGTCGGGAGACCCAGTACTTC	CASTPSGRETQYF
TRBV19	.	TRBJ2-1	TRBD1	TGTGCCAGTAGTCCCCGGACAGGGTGGTACAATGAGCAGTTCTTC	CASSPRTGWYNEQFF
TRBV6-4	few	TRBJ1-5	.	TGTGCCAGCAGTGAGGACAGCGACAATCAGCCCCAGCATTTT	CASSEDSDNQPQHF
TRBV6-6	.	TRBJ2-7	TRBD1	TGTGCCAGCCGACGGGACAGTAGTTACGAGCAGTACTTC	CASRRDSSYEQYF